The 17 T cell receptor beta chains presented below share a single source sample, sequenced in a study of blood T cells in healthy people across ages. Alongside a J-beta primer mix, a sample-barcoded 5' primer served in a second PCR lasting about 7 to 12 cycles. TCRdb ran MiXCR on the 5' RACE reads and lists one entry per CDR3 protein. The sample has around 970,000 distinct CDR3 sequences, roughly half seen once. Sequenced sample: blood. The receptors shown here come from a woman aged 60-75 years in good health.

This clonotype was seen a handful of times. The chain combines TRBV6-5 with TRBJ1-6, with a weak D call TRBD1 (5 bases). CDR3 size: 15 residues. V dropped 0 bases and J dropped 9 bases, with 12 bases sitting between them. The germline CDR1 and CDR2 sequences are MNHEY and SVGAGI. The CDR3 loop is CASSYSIQGVSPLHF. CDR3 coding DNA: TGTGCCAGCAGTTACTCGATCCAGGGAGTTTCACCCCTCCACTTT.

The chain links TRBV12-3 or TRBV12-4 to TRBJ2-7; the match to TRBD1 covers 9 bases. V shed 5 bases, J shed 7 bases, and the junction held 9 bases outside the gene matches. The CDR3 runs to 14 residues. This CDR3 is CASSKTGGRGEQYF. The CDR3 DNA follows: TGTGCCAGCAGTAAAACAGGGGGCAGGGGTGAGCAGTACTTC.

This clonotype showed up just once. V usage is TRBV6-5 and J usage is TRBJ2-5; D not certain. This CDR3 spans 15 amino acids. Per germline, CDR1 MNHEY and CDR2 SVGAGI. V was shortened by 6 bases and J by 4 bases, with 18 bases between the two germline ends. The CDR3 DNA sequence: TGTGCCAGCAGGGCAACTGAAGACTGGGGAGAGACCCAGTACTTC. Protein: CASRATEDWGETQYF.

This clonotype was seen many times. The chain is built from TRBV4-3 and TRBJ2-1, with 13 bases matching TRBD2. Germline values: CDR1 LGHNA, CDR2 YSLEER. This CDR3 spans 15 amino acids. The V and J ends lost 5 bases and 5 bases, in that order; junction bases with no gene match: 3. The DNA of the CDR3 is TGCGCCAGCAGCTTCGGGACTAGCGGGGACAATGAGCAGTTCTTC. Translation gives CASSFGTSGDNEQFF.

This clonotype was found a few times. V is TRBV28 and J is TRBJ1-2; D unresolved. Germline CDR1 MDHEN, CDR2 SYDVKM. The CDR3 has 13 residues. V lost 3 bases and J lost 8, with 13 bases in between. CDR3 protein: CASSFGDSTGYTF. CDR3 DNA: TGTGCCAGCAGTTTTGGGGATTCCACGGGCTACACCTTC.

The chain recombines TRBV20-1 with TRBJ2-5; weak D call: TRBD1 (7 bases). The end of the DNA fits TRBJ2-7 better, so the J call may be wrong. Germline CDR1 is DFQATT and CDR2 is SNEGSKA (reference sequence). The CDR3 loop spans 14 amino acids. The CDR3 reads CSAEPGGRKDEQYF. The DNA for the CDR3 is TGCAGTGCTGAACCAGGGGGGCGCAAAGACGAGCAGTACTTC.

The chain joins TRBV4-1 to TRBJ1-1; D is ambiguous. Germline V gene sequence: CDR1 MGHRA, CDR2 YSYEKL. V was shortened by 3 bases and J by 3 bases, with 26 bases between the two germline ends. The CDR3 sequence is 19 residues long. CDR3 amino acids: CASSQRREVRASMHTEAFF. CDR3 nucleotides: TGCGCCAGCAGCCAGAGGCGAGAGGTTAGGGCTTCTATGCACACTGAAGCTTTCTTT.

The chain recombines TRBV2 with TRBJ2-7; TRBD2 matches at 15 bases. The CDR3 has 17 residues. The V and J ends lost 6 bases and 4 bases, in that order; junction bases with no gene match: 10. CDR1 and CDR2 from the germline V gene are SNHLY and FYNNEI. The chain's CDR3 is CASSDLGLAGGDYEQYF. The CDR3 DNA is TGTGCCAGCAGCGACTTAGGACTAGCGGGAGGGGATTACGAGCAGTACTTC.

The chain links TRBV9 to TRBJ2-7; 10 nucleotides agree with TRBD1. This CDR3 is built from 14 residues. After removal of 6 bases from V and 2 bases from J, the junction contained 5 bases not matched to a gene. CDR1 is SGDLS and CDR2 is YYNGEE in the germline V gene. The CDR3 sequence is CASTVGTGAYEQYF. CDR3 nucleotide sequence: TGTGCCAGCACCGTCGGGACAGGGGCCTACGAGCAGTACTTC.

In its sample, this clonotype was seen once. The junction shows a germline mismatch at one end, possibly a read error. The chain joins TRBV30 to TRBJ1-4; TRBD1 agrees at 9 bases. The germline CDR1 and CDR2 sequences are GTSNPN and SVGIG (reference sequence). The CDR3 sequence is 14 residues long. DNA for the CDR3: TGTGCCTCCGACAGGGGGGAGACTAATGCAAAACTGTTTTTT. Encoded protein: CASDRGETNAKLFF.

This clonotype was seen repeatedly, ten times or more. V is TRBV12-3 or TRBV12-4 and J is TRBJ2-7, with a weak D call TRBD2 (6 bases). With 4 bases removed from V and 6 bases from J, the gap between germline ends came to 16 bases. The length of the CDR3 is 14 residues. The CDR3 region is CASSSRLVSAEQYF. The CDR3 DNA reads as TGTGCCAGCAGTTCGAGACTAGTGTCGGCCGAGCAGTACTTC.

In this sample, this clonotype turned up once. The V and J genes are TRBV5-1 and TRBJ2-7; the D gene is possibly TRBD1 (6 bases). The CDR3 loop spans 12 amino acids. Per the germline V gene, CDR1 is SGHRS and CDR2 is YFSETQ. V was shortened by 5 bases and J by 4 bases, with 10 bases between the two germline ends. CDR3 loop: CASRFGQYEQYF. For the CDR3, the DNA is TGCGCCAGCAGATTCGGACAGTACGAGCAGTACTTC. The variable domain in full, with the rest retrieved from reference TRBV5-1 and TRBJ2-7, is KAGVTQTPRYLIKTRGQQVTLSCSPISGHRSVSWYQQTPGQGLQFLFEYFSETQRNKGNFPGRFSGRQFSNSRSEMNVSTLELGDSALYLCASRFGQYEQYFGPGTRLTVT.

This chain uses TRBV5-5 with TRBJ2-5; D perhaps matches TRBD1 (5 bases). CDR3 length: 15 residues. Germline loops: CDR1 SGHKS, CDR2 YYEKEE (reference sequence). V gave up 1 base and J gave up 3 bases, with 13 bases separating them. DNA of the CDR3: TGTGCCAGCAGCTTGTCGGTTTTCAGGGAAGAGACCCAGTACTTC. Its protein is CASSLSVFREETQYF.

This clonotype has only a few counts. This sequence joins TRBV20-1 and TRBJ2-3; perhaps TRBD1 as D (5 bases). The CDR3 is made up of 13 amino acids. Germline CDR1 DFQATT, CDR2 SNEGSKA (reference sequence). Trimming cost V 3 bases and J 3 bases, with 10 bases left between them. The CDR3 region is CSASRVVTDTQYF. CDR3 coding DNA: TGCAGTGCTAGCAGGGTGGTAACAGATACGCAGTATTTT.

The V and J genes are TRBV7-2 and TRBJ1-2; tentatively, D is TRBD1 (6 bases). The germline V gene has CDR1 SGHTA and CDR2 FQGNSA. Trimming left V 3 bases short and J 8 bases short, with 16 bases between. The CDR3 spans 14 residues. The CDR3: CASSLQGRPGGYTF. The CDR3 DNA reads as TGTGCCAGCAGCTTGCAGGGGCGTCCGGGAGGCTACACCTTC.

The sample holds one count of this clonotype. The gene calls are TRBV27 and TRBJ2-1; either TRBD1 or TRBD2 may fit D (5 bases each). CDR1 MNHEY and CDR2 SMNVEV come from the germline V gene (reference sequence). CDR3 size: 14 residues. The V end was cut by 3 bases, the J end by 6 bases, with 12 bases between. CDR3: CASSFHRGGNEQFF. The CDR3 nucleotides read TGTGCCAGCAGTTTCCACCGTGGGGGCAATGAGCAGTTCTTC.

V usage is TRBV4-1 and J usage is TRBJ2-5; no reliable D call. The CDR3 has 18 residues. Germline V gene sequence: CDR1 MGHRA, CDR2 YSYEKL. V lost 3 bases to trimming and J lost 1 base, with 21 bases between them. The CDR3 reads CASSQPTVVAWGQETQYF. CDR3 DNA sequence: TGCGCCAGCAGCCAGCCGACGGTTGTCGCGTGGGGCCAAGAGACCCAGTACTTC.